What follows are 21 T cell receptor beta chains derived from one specimen sequenced in a study of neurological immune-mediated disorders. TCRdb recomputed calls from the 5' RACE reads with MiXCR, one row per CDR3 protein. The data contain about 79,000 distinct CDR3 sequences, approximately 14% of them seen just once; the ten biggest clones take up 6.8%. The sequenced sample consisted of PBMCs. The receptors shown here come from a woman aged 50 to 65 in good health.

This clonotype was observed many times. V usage is TRBV20-1 and J usage is TRBJ2-3; D is possibly TRBD2 (6 bases). V was clipped by 5 bases and J by 4 bases, with 13 bases between them. This CDR3 spans 13 amino acids. Germline CDR1 and CDR2: DFQATT and SNEGSKA (reference sequence). For the CDR3, the DNA is TGCAGTGCTCCCCAAGGAGGGGCAGATACGCAGTATTTT. Its protein product is CSAPQGGADTQYF.

This rearrangement joins TRBV5-1 to TRBJ2-3, with D tentatively TRBD2 (5 bases). This CDR3 has 15 amino acids. Trimming shortened V by 4 bases and J by 2 bases, and 14 bases separated the two germline ends. Looked up from germline, CDR1 is SGHRS and CDR2 is YFSETQ. The CDR3: CASSITSGTTDTQYF. The CDR3, as DNA: TGCGCCAGCAGCATAACTAGTGGCACCACAGATACGCAGTATTTT. Supplemented by reference TRBV5-1 and TRBJ2-3, the full variable domain reads KAGVTQTPRYLIKTRGQQVTLSCSPISGHRSVSWYQQTPGQGLQFLFEYFSETQRNKGNFPGRFSGRQFSNSRSEMNVSTLELGDSALYLCASSITSGTTDTQYFGPGTRLTVL.

In the case of this clonotype: Just one base apart from a much larger clone, this may be a read error. This chain joins TRBV20-1 and TRBJ2-7, with a possible D match to TRBD2 (5 bases). Germline loops: CDR1 DFQATT, CDR2 SNEGSKA (reference sequence). The CDR3 contains 12 residues. The CDR3 DNA reads TGCAGGGCGGCACGGGGAAACTACGAGCAGTACTTC. Translated: CRAARGNYEQYF.

This clonotype appeared once. The rearrangement joins TRBV2 to TRBJ2-7, with unresolved D. Per the germline V gene, CDR1 is SNHLY and CDR2 is FYNNEI. CDR3 length: 9 residues. Trimming removed 9 bases from V and 7 bases from J, with 7 bases in between. The DNA of the CDR3 is TGTGCCAGTCACCCAGAGCAGTACTTC. Amino acid sequence: CASHPEQYF.

This clonotype was recorded at least ten times. This chain links TRBV20-1 with TRBJ2-4, with 8 nucleotides matching TRBD2. V was pared by 2 bases and J by 2 bases, with 5 bases of the junction left unmatched. The CDR3 totals 15 residues. Per the germline V gene, CDR1 is DFQATT and CDR2 is SNEGSKA (reference sequence). The CDR3 DNA sequence: TGCAGTGCTAGAATCGGGGGGGGTCCCAAAAACATTCAGTACTTC. It is translated as CSARIGGGPKNIQYF.

The chain is built from TRBV20-1 and TRBJ2-1, with 11 bases that match TRBD2. Unmatched junction bases numbered 7, after V lost 1 base and J lost 2 bases. Germline V gene data show CDR1 as DFQATT and CDR2 as SNEGSKA (reference sequence). The CDR3 covers 17 residues. The CDR3: CSARVQSLAGAYNEQFF. DNA for the CDR3: TGCAGTGCTAGAGTCCAGTCACTAGCGGGAGCCTACAATGAGCAGTTCTTC.

This clonotype was seen a single time. This may be a read error: a much more frequent sequence differs by one nucleotide. The chain employs TRBV7-2 and TRBJ1-6, with D perhaps TRBD1 (5 bases). Per germline, CDR1 SGHTA and CDR2 FQGNSA. The V and J ends lost 2 bases and 8 bases respectively, with 13 bases between them. The CDR3 consists of 15 residues. The CDR3 is CASSLYWGRDSPLHF. The CDR3 nucleotides read TGTGCCAGCAGCTTATATTGGGGACGGGATTCACCCCTCCACTTT. Complete variable domain (other parts from reference TRBV7-2 and TRBJ1-6): GAGVSQSPSNKVTEKGKDVELRCDPISGHTALYWYRQSLGQGLEFLIYFQGNSAPDKSGLPSDRFSAERTGGSVSTLTIQRTQQEDSAVYLCASSLYWGRDSPLHFGNGTRLTVT.

This clonotype turned up a few times. CDR3 protein: CASSTNGANVLTF. For the CDR3, the DNA is TGTGCCAGTAGTACGAATGGGGCCAACGTCCTGACTTTC. The chain uses TRBV19 and TRBJ2-6; D unclear. The CDR3 sequence is 13 residues long. Between the trimmed V and J ends, which lost 4 bases and 3 bases, there was a span of 4 bases. Per the germline V gene, CDR1 is LNHDA and CDR2 is SQIVND (reference sequence).

This clonotype was counted many times. One end of the junction is discordant with germline, which a read error may explain. The rearrangement uses TRBV7-2 and TRBJ2-3, with D possibly TRBD2 on 6 matching bases. The CDR3 covers 13 residues. The germline V gene encodes CDR1 SGHTA and CDR2 FQGNSA. CDR3 nucleotides: TGTGCCAGCAGATCCAACTTCCGGGACTTCTTCCATTTT. This translates into CASRSNFRDFFHF.

This clonotype was observed at least ten times. J is TRBJ2-6 and V is TRBV2, with D unclear. This CDR3 has 15 residues. Trimming pared 3 bases from V and 3 bases from J, leaving 9 bases between. Looked up from germline, CDR1 is SNHLY and CDR2 is FYNNEI. The CDR3 sequence is CASSDEKLGANVLTF. The CDR3 region has the DNA TGTGCCAGCAGTGATGAGAAACTTGGGGCCAACGTCCTGACTTTC.

This clonotype appeared many times. The chain employs TRBV2 and TRBJ2-7; weak D call: TRBD1 (6 bases). Trimming removed 5 bases from V and 7 bases from J, with 9 bases in between. Germline V gene lookup returns CDR1 SNHLY and CDR2 FYNNEI. The CDR3 extends over 11 amino acids. The CDR3 nucleotides are TGTGCCAGCAGTCAGGGGTGGGAGCAGTACTTC. Translating it yields CASSQGWEQYF.

As regards this clonotype: At one boundary the junction diverges from the germline segment, which might be a read error. This chain uses TRBV20-1 with TRBJ1-5; 10 bases are shared with TRBD1. Germline CDR1 is DFQATT and CDR2 is SNEGSKA (reference sequence). The CDR3 loop spans 13 amino acids. As DNA, the CDR3 is TGCAGTGCTGGACAGGGGGGAAGTCAGCTCCAGCATTTT. It specifies CSAGQGGSQLQHF.

This clonotype was seen ten or more times. This may arise from a read error, as a much more abundant clone is one base away. This chain joins TRBV7-3 and TRBJ2-2; either TRBD1 or TRBD2 may supply D (6 bases each). The CDR3 contains 16 residues. CDR1 SGHTA and CDR2 FQGTGA come from the germline V gene. CDR3 in DNA: TGTGTCAGCAGCTTTCAAGGGGGGAGGAACACCGGGGAGCTGTTTTTT. Its translation is CVSSFQGGRNTGELFF.

As for this clonotype: Germline is not matched at one junction end, which may reflect a read error. The V and J genes are TRBV5-1 and TRBJ2-1; 9 positions match TRBD1. Germline V gene sequence: CDR1 SGHRS, CDR2 YFSETQ. This CDR3 comprises 14 residues. CDR3 region: CTSTPGQGSDEQFF. CDR3 DNA: TGCACCAGCACCCCCGGACAGGGGTCAGATGAGCAGTTCTTC. Drawing the rest from reference TRBV5-1 and TRBJ2-1, the complete variable domain is KAGVTQTPRYLIKTRGQQVTLSCSPISGHRSVSWYQQTPGQGLQFLFEYFSETQRNKGNFPGRFSGRQFSNSRSEMNVSTLELGDSALYLCTSTPGQGSDEQFFGPGTRLTVL.

This clonotype has only a few counts. The CDR3 loop reads CASRYGTGQDLYGYTF. The CDR3 region has the DNA TGTGCCAGCAGGTACGGGACAGGACAGGACCTCTATGGCTACACCTTC. This chain joins TRBV28 and TRBJ1-2; 8 nucleotides align to TRBD1. Germline loops: CDR1 MDHEN, CDR2 SYDVKM. V gave up 6 bases and J gave up 4 bases; unmatched junction bases: 13. This CDR3 is built from 16 residues.

This clonotype was counted ten times or more. The chain employs TRBV10-3 and TRBJ1-6; D perhaps matches TRBD1 (6 bases). V lost 6 bases and J 10 bases, leaving 19 bases between the germline ends. Germline CDR1 reads ENHRY; CDR2 reads SYGVKD. The CDR3 consists of 15 residues. The chain's CDR3 is CAIRKTGTTASPLHF. CDR3 nucleotide sequence: TGTGCCATCAGAAAGACCGGGACAACAGCCTCACCCCTCCACTTT.

J is TRBJ1-1 and V is TRBV24-1; D is possibly TRBD1 (6 bases). Germline V gene sequence: CDR1 KGHDR, CDR2 SFDVKD. Trimming took 9 bases from V and 3 from J, leaving 16 bases between them. This CDR3 contains 14 residues. CDR3 region: CATSRGATDTEAFF. Written as DNA, the CDR3 is TGTGCCACCTCTCGGGGGGCGACGGACACTGAAGCTTTCTTT.

The table lists this clonotype with many counts. The CDR3 reads CASQRGETQYF. CDR3 nucleotide sequence: TGTGCCAGCCAACGTGGCGAGACCCAGTACTTC. The rearrangement uses TRBV2 and TRBJ2-5, with D hard to call. The CDR3 has 11 residues. Germline V gene lookup returns CDR1 SNHLY and CDR2 FYNNEI. Trimming left V 8 bases short and J 5 bases short, with 9 bases between.

This clonotype was detected many times. The chain recombines TRBV5-1 with TRBJ1-2; 12 nucleotides align to TRBD1. This CDR3 is built from 14 residues. Germline V gives CDR1 SGHRS, CDR2 YFSETQ. With V trimmed by 4 bases and J by 7 bases, 5 bases remained unmatched. The CDR3 loop reads CASSPGTGGSGYTF. The CDR3 bases are TGCGCCAGCAGCCCTGGGACAGGGGGCAGTGGCTACACCTTC.

This clonotype was counted many times. The chain uses TRBV5-1 and TRBJ2-5; D remains unclear. The CDR3 is made up of 14 amino acids. The V gene lost 3 bases and the J gene lost 1 base, with 10 bases spanning the gap. Germline V lookup: CDR1 SGHRS, CDR2 YFSETQ. CDR3 nucleotides: TGCGCCAGCAGCTCCCTTGGAAGCCAAGAGACCCAGTACTTC. Its protein product is CASSSLGSQETQYF.

Ten or more counts support this clonotype. The rearrangement uses TRBV6-5 and TRBJ2-1; a possible D gene is TRBD1 (6 bases). From germline, CDR1 is MNHEY and CDR2 SVGAGI. This CDR3 has 14 amino acids. Trimming shortened V by 6 bases and J by 8 bases, and 17 bases separated the two germline ends. The CDR3 DNA reads as TGTGCCAGCAGGGACAGTCGGGGCCGGGATGAGCAGTTCTTC. Translation: CASRDSRGRDEQFF.